Following are 17 T cell receptor beta chains from one sample sequenced in a study of control samples from healthy donors and cancer patients. Libraries were prepared by immunoSEQ multiplex PCR; TCRdb keeps only in-frame clonotypes and omits some of them. In the table there are approximately 150,000 clones, about nine tenths of which are singletons. The sequencing sample was made of blood. The receptor source for this set is a man aged 25 to 40 in good health.

About this clone itself: Other DNA sequences in this specimen translate into the identical CDR3. V usage is TRBV4-3 and J usage is TRBJ2-3; D tentatively reads TRBD1 or TRBD2 (6 bases each). Germline loops: CDR1 LGHNA, CDR2 YSLEER. Trimming took off 0 bases at V and 5 bases at J, with 12 bases between the two ends. The CDR3 extends over 15 amino acids. The CDR3: CASSQDLGGGDTQYF. The CDR3 DNA is TGCGCCAGCAGCCAAGATTTAGGGGGAGGAGATACGCAGTATTTT.

The DNA of the CDR3 is TGTGCCAGCAGCCTACGGGGTTTCCTCCCCTACGAGCAGTACTTC. Its translation is CASSLRGFLPYEQYF. The rearrangement uses TRBV14 and TRBJ2-7, with D maybe TRBD2 (5 bases). The CDR3 totals 15 residues. CDR1 and CDR2 (germline): SGHDN, FVKESK. Trimming left V 4 bases short and J 2 bases short, with 15 bases between. The complete variable domain, with remaining parts taken from reference TRBV14 and TRBJ2-7, reads EAGVTQFPSHSVIEKGQTVTLRCDPISGHDNLYWYRRVMGKEIKFLLHFVKESKQDESGMPNNRFLAERTGGTYSTLKVQPAELEDSGVYFCASSLRGFLPYEQYFGPGTRLTVT.

V is TRBV7-3 and J is TRBJ1-1; the match to TRBD1 covers 10 bases. The CDR3 contains 15 residues. J was trimmed by 3 bases and V by 1 base; bases with no gene match: 2. Looked up from germline, CDR1 is SGHTA and CDR2 is FQGTGA. For the CDR3, the DNA is TGTGCCAGCAGCTTAATGGGACAGGGGTACACTGAAGCTTTCTTT. Its translation is CASSLMGQGYTEAFF.

The rearrangement links TRBV18 to TRBJ2-3; TRBD2 agrees at 13 bases. V lost 6 bases and J lost 3; bases outside the gene matches: 12. Per germline, CDR1 KGHSH and CDR2 LQKENI. The CDR3 is made up of 18 amino acids. CDR3 nucleotides: TGTGCCAGCTCGGAACTAGCGGGGGGGCCGTCCAGGACAGATACGCAGTATTTT. Its protein is CASSELAGGPSRTDTQYF.

The table lists this clone with a count of one. The chain couples TRBV5-6 to TRBJ2-7; 13 bases align to TRBD2. The ends lost 7 bases at V and 7 bases at J; junction bases unmatched: 11. Looked up from germline, CDR1 is SGHDT and CDR2 is YYEEEE. The CDR3 runs 15 residues. The CDR3 DNA sequence: TGTGCCAGCGATCGACTAGCGGGAGGTGCGGTGGAGCAGTACTTC. Amino acids: CASDRLAGGAVEQYF.

This clone is medium-sized (0.01 to 0.1%) within its sample. V gene TRBV27 combines with J gene TRBJ1-2; D gene unclear. This CDR3 contains 14 residues. V was pared by 6 bases and J by 2 bases, with 13 bases between. CDR1 is MNHEY and CDR2 is SMNVEV in the germline V gene (reference sequence). CDR3 DNA sequence: TGTGCCAGCAGCTACAGCGTTACGAACTATGGCTACACCTTC. This codes for CASSYSVTNYGYTF.

DNA for the CDR3: TGCGCCAGCAGCCAAGATCTAGCCGGGGAAGGGGGCTACACCTTC. Protein: CASSQDLAGEGGYTF. The genes are TRBV4-3 and TRBJ1-2; no definite D call. The germline V and J ends were trimmed by 0 bases and 8 bases, with 16 bases remaining between them. Germline CDR1 LGHNA, CDR2 YSLEER. There are 15 residues in the CDR3.

The chain uses TRBV13 and TRBJ1-6, with 11 bases identical to TRBD1. The V gene end was trimmed by 5 bases and the J gene end by 0 bases; junction bases not matched to a gene: 12. This CDR3 comprises 20 residues. Germline assignment: CDR1 PRHDT and CDR2 FYEKMQ (reference sequence). CDR3 coding DNA: TGTGCCAGCAGCGACCGAGTGGGACAGGGGGGCAGCTCCTATAATTCACCCCTCCACTTT. This gives the protein CASSDRVGQGGSSYNSPLHF.

This chain joins TRBV7-2 and TRBJ1-3, with D maybe TRBD1 (5 bases). Trimming left V 5 bases short and J 2 bases short, with 13 bases between. CDR3 size: 15 residues. Germline CDR1 and CDR2: SGHTA and FQGNSA. The CDR3 is CASSASRDPGNTIYF. The CDR3 DNA is TGTGCCAGCAGCGCGAGCCGGGACCCTGGAAACACCATATATTTT. Drawing the rest from reference TRBV7-2 and TRBJ1-3, the complete variable domain is GAGVSQSPSNKVTEKGKDVELRCDPISGHTALYWYRQSLGQGLEFLIYFQGNSAPDKSGLPSDRFSAERTGGSVSTLTIQRTQQEDSAVYLCASSASRDPGNTIYFGEGSWLTVV.

V is TRBV6-2 or TRBV6-3 and J is TRBJ1-5, with 7 nucleotides matching TRBD1. Germline-derived CDR1 and CDR2 are MNHEY and SVGEGT. The CDR3 sequence is 14 residues long. Unmatched junction bases numbered 6, after V lost 5 bases and J lost 5 bases. As DNA, the CDR3 is TGTGCCAGCAGTCAACTCGACAGGGATCAGCCCCAGCATTTT. Protein sequence: CASSQLDRDQPQHF.

The chain carries TRBV6-5 and TRBJ1-5; D gene ambiguous. CDR1 is MNHEY, CDR2 SVGAGI, per germline. Trimming shortened V by 7 bases and J by 9 bases, and 13 bases separated the two germline ends. The CDR3 covers 12 residues. DNA of the CDR3: TGTGCCAGCAAAGAGGGTTCATCGCCCCAGCATTTT. Translation gives CASKEGSSPQHF.

A note on this clone: At the DNA level, this CDR3 is encoded by other sequences in the same sample as well. The chain uses TRBV15 and TRBJ1-5, with D possibly being TRBD1 (6 bases). Trimming cost V 5 bases and J 1 base, with 9 bases left between them. The CDR3 has 14 residues. In germline, CDR1 is LNHNV, CDR2 YYDKDF (reference sequence). For the CDR3, the DNA is TGTGCCACCAGCCGGCAGGGGAGCAATCAGCCCCAGCATTTT. It codes for CATSRQGSNQPQHF.

V and J are TRBV4-3 and TRBJ2-1, with 7 bases matching TRBD2. The CDR3 extends over 18 amino acids. With 0 bases clipped from V and 0 bases from J, the junction kept 8 bases outside the gene matches. Germline V CDR1 and CDR2: LGHNA, YSLEER. The CDR3 protein is CASSQEGGLYSSYNEQFF. The CDR3, as DNA: TGCGCCAGCAGCCAAGAGGGAGGGCTATACAGCTCCTACAATGAGCAGTTCTTC.

The gene calls are TRBV4-1 and TRBJ2-7; 7 bases are a match to TRBD1. Germline V gene lookup returns CDR1 MGHRA and CDR2 YSYEKL. J gave up 2 bases and V 1 base, and 2 bases lay outside the gene matches. The CDR3 covers 14 residues. The chain's CDR3 is CASSQATGTYEQYF. CDR3 sequence (DNA): TGCGCCAGCAGCCAAGCGACAGGGACCTACGAGCAGTACTTC.

The chain has TRBV6-6 and TRBJ1-2; D not resolved. V lost 0 bases, J lost 6 bases, and 5 bases lay in between. CDR3 size: 12 residues. Germline V gene data show CDR1 as MNHNY and CDR2 as SVGAGI (reference sequence). CDR3 DNA: TGTGCCAGCAGTTACTCGACGGATGGCTACACCTTC. Translating gives CASSYSTDGYTF.

CDR3 coding DNA: TGTGCCAGCAGCCCCCGGGACAGGCCGCCCCACTATGGCTACACCTTC. Amino acid sequence: CASSPRDRPPHYGYTF. This chain joins TRBV3-1 (or the pseudogene TRBV3-2) and TRBJ1-2; the match to TRBD1 covers 8 bases. The CDR3 consists of 16 residues. CDR1 is LGHDT and CDR2 is YNNKEL in the germline V gene (reference sequence). Trimming took 4 bases from V and 3 from J; bases not matched to a gene: 10.

The chain uses TRBV30 and TRBJ2-2, with 12 bases that match TRBD2. Germline V gene lookup returns CDR1 GTSNPN and CDR2 SVGIG (reference sequence). The CDR3 is made up of 16 amino acids. The junction had 10 bases not matched to a gene; V was cut back by 5 bases and J by 6 bases. CDR3 residues: CAWQPGLAGPSGELFF. The CDR3 bases are TGTGCCTGGCAACCCGGACTAGCGGGACCCTCCGGGGAGCTGTTTTTT.